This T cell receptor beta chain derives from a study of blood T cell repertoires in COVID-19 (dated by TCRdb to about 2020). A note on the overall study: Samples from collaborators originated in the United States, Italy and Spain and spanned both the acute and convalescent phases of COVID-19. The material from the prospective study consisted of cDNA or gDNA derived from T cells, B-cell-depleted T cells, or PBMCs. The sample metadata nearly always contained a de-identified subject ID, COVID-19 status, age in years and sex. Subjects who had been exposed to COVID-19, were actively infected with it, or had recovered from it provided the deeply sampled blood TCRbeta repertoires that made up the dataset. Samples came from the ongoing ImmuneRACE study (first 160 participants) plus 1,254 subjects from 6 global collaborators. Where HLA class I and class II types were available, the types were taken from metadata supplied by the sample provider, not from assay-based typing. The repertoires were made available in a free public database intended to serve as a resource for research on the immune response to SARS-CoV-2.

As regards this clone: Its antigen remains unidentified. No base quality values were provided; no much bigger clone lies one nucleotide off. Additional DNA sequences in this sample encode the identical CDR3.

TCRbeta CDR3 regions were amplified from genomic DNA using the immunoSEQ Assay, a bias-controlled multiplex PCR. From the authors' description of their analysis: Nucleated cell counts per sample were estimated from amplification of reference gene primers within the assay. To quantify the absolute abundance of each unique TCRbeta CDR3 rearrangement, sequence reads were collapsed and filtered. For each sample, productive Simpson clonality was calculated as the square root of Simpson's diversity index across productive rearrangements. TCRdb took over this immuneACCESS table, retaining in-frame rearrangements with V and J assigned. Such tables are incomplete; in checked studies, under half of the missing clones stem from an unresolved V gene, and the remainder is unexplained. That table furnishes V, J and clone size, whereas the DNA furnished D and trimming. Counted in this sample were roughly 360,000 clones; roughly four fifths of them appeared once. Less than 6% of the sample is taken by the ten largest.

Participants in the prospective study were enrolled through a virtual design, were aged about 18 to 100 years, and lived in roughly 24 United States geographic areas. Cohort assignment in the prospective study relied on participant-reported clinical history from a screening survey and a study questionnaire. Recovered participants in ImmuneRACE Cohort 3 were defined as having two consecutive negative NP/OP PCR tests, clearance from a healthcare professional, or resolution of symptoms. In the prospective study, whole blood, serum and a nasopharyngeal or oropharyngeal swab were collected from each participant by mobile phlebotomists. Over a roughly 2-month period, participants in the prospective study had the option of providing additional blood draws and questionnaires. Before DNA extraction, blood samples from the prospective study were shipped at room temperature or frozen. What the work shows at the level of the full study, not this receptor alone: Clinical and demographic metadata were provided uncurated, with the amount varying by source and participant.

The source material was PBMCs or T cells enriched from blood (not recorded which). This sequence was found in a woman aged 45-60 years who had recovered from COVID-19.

The nucleotide sequence is given as TGTGCCAGCAGTTACTCCCGACTAGCGAACACCGGGGAGCTGTTTTTT. Its amino acids are CASSYSRLANTGELFF. Rearrangement joined TRBV6-2 or TRBV6-3 to TRBJ2-2; TRBD2 might be the D gene, on 6 matching bases. Including cysteine and phenylalanine, the CDR3 has 16 amino acids. The DNA shown is the 48-base CDR3, in frame from base 1. V is shortened by 0 bases, J by 0 bases, and the region joining them spans 8 bases. Taken from the germline V gene, the CDR1 and CDR2 loops are MNHEY and SVGEGT.